This T cell receptor beta chain originates from a study of T cell changes during pregnancy in multiple sclerosis. V lost 0 bases and J lost 7, with 10 bases in between. Germline CDR1 SGHKS, CDR2 YYEKEE (reference sequence). The CDR3 contains 14 residues. TCRdb's table, derived via immunoSEQ multiplex PCR, lists solely in-frame clones and lacks some. Among 25,000 to 30,000 clones listed, 89% were seen once. This clone was seen only once. This chain uses TRBV5-5 with TRBJ2-2, with D maybe TRBD2 (6 bases). The TCR originated in a female donor with multiple sclerosis, enrolled in a pregnancy study. The source was CD4+ T cells from peripheral blood mononuclear cells, collected in the second trimester of pregnancy. The CDR3 loop is CASSLVGAGGELFF. CDR3 nucleotide sequence: TGTGCCAGCAGCTTGGTTGGAGCGGGCGGGGAGCTGTTTTTT.